This TCR beta chain appears in the sequencing data of a study of shared clonotypes between healthy human individuals. Study-wide results and limits: Rarefaction demonstrated incomplete sorted-subset sequencing despite large depth.

CDR3 length: 16 amino acids. Trimming left V 4 bases short and J 2 bases short, with 18 bases between. Germline V gene data show CDR1 as MDHEN and CDR2 as SYDVKM. With respect to this clone: What it binds is unknown.

It was across several immunoSEQ plates that each subset's genomic DNA was evenly split. Assay used: immunoSEQ multiplex PCR; TCRdb lists only in-frame clones, some missing. The sample lists roughly 2,500,000 clones; more than 85% were seen once. What was sequenced was naive CD4+ T cells from PBMCs. Noted subset: CD45RA+ positively selected. The TCR was taken from a man between 18 and 29 years old in good health. Some clones in this sample may be carry-over from other donors' samples. The V and J genes are TRBV28 and TRBJ2-7; D is undetermined. Written as DNA, the CDR3 is TGTGCCAGCAGTTCCTATCTGGGGTCCCGGACCTACGAGCAGTACTTC. The encoded protein is CASSSYLGSRTYEQYF.